These 9 T cell receptor beta chains were sequenced from one sample in a study of response to subunit inactivated influenza vaccine. One entry per CDR3 protein, called by TCRdb with MiXCR from the RT-PCR reads. The table records roughly 290,000 distinct CDR3 sequences, around a fifth of them present only once. The sequences come from PBMCs from blood, collected 21 months after vaccination. These receptors all stem from a man aged 50-75 years who received an inactivated influenza vaccine.

The V and J genes are TRBV4-3 and TRBJ2-4, with D possibly matching TRBD1 (6 bases). V lost 1 base and J lost 1, with 11 bases in between. The CDR3 covers 16 residues. CDR1 and CDR2 (germline): LGHNA, YSLEER. The CDR3 here is CASSQGQGSAKNIQYF. In DNA, the CDR3 is TGCGCCAGCAGCCAAGGGCAGGGGTCGGCCAAAAACATTCAGTACTTC.

This clonotype has just a few counts. V gene TRBV4-2 combines with J gene TRBJ1-1, with TRBD1 identical over 8 bases. This CDR3 is built from 16 residues. The V and J ends lost 5 bases and 2 bases, in that order; junction bases with no gene match: 10. CDR1 LGHNA and CDR2 YNFKEQ come from the germline V gene. The CDR3: CASSESLDRENTEAFF. The DNA of the CDR3 is TGTGCCAGCAGCGAATCCCTGGACAGGGAAAACACTGAAGCTTTCTTT.

The CDR3 DNA follows: TGTGCCACCAGCCCCCCCGGGAATCGTGAGCAGTTCTTC. Translation gives CATSPPGNREQFF. V usage is TRBV6-1 and J usage is TRBJ2-1; perhaps TRBD2 as D (5 bases). Trimming left V 10 bases short and J 9 bases short, with 19 bases between. Per germline, CDR1 MNHNS and CDR2 SASEGT. The CDR3 length is 13 residues.

V gene TRBV4-1 combines with J gene TRBJ2-5, with D tentatively TRBD2 (6 bases). This CDR3 contains 13 residues. Per the germline V gene, CDR1 is MGHRA and CDR2 is YSYEKL. V lost 0 bases to trimming and J lost 5 bases, with 7 bases between them. CDR3 protein: CASSQESGETQYF. The CDR3 coding sequence is TGCGCCAGCAGCCAAGAGAGCGGGGAGACCCAGTACTTC.

This clonotype was seen once. V is TRBV4-1 and J is TRBJ2-5; TRBD2 matches 8 bases. This CDR3 comprises 16 residues. The germline V gene encodes CDR1 MGHRA and CDR2 YSYEKL. Unmatched junction bases numbered 4, after V lost 0 bases and J lost 1 base. Here the CDR3 reads CASSQDASGSQETQYF. In DNA, the CDR3 is TGCGCCAGCAGCCAAGATGCTAGCGGGTCCCAAGAGACCCAGTACTTC.

The chain couples TRBV25-1 to TRBJ2-3; D is unresolved. Looked up from germline, CDR1 is MGHDK and CDR2 is SYGVNS. This CDR3 has 14 residues. Trimming shortened V by 4 bases and J by 1 base, and 9 bases separated the two germline ends. CDR3 nucleotide sequence: TGTGCCAGCAGTGTACGGGTCGGCACAGATACGCAGTATTTT. It codes for CASSVRVGTDTQYF.

The chain recombines TRBV7-9 with TRBJ2-7; D is ambiguous. The V end lost 1 base, the J end lost 0 bases, and 7 bases lay between the germline ends. The CDR3 contains 14 residues. The germline gives CDR1 SEHNR, CDR2 FQNEAQ (reference sequence). The CDR3 region is CASSLDGRSYEQYF. CDR3 nucleotide sequence: TGTGCCAGCAGCTTAGACGGTCGCTCCTACGAGCAGTACTTC.

The V call is TRBV6-2 or TRBV6-3, the J call TRBJ2-7; unclear D gene. Trimming left V 0 bases short and J 7 bases short, with 7 bases between. Germline assignment: CDR1 MNHEY and CDR2 SVGEGT. The CDR3 has 12 amino acids. CDR3 nucleotides: TGTGCCAGCAGTTACTCGGAAGGGGAGCAGTACTTC. As protein: CASSYSEGEQYF.

The sample holds one count of this clonotype. The V call is TRBV20-1, the J call TRBJ2-7; D may be TRBD2 (6 bases). Trimming left V 0 bases short and J 7 bases short, with 16 bases between. Per the germline V gene, CDR1 is DFQATT and CDR2 is SNEGSKA (reference sequence). This CDR3 spans 14 amino acids. The CDR3 bases are TGCAGTGCTAGAGAAGGAGGGGTTAGGGATGAGCAGTACTTC. It specifies CSAREGGVRDEQYF.